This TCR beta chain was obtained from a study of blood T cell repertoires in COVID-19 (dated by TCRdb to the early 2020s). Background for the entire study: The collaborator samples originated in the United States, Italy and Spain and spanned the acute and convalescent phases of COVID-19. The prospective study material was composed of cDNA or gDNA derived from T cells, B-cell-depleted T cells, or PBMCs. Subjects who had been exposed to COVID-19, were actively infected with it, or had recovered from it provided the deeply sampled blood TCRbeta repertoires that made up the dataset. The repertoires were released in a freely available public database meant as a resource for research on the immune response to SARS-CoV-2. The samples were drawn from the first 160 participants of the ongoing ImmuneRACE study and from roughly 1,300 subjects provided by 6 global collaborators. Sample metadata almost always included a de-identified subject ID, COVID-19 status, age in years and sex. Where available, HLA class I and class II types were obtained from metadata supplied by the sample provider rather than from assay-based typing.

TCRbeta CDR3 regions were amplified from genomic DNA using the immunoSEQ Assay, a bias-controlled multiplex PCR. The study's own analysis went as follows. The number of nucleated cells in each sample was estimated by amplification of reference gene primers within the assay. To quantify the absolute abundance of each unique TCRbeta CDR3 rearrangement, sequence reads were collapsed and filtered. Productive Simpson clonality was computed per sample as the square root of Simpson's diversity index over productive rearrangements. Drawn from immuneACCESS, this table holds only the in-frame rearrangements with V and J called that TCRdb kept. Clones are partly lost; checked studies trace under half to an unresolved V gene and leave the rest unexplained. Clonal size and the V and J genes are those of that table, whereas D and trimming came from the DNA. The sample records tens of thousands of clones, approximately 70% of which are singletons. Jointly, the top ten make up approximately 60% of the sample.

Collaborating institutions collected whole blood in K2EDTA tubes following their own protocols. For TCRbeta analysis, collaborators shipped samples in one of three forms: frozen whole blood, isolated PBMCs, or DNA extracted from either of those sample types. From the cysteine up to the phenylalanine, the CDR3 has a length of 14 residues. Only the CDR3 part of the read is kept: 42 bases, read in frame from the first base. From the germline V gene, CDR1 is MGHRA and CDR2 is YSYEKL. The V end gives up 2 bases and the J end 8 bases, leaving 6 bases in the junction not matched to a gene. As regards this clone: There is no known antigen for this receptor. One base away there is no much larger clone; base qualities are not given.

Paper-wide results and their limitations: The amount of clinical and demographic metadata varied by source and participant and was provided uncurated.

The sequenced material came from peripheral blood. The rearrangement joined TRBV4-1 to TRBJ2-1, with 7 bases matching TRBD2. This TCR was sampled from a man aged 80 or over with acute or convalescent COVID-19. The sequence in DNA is TGCGCCAGCAGCCAAACTACTAGCGTTGATGAGCAGTTCTTC. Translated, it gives CASSQTTSVDEQFF.